This TCR beta chain originates from a study of blood T cell repertoires in COVID-19. The assay was immunoSEQ multiplex PCR, and TCRdb's table has in-frame clones only and misses some. The repertoire holds 150,000 to 200,000 clones, with about four fifths as singletons. The TCR was taken from an older man with active or convalescent COVID-19. Sequencing was carried out using peripheral blood.

Written as DNA, the CDR3 is TGTGCCAGCAGTGACACGGGGGGGGCCACAGATACGCAGTATTTT. This encodes CASSDTGGATDTQYF. The chain carries TRBV6-4 and TRBJ2-3; 8 bases are shared with TRBD2. Germline lookup yields CDR1 MRHNA and CDR2 SNTAGT. This CDR3 contains 15 residues. J lost 2 bases, V lost 2 bases, and 3 bases had no gene match.